This T cell receptor (beta chain) was sequenced in a study of cytomegalovirus exposure and HLA in healthy donors. Method: immunoSEQ multiplex PCR; TCRdb's copy keeps in-frame clones and lacks some. This table holds roughly 150,000 clones, roughly 91% found once. CDR1 and CDR2 (germline): MDHEN, SYDVKM. The length of the CDR3 is 15 residues. Trimming removed 3 bases from V and 1 base from J, with 13 bases in between. Regarding the study as a whole: The listing of fewer than 200 TCR beta chains classed them as cytomegalovirus-associated.

About this clone itself: Its specificity is unknown.

The clonotype originates from a young woman in good health and CMV-seropositive. The V call is TRBV28, the J call TRBJ2-7; possibly TRBD1 for D (6 bases). Sequenced input: PBMCs. The chain's CDR3 is CASSFFQGRSYEQYF. The CDR3 nucleotides are TGTGCCAGCAGTTTTTTCCAGGGGCGGTCCTACGAGCAGTACTTC.